What follows is one TCR beta chain and its context. Deletions cut 4 bases from V and 3 bases from J, with 14 bases between. This CDR3 is built from 15 residues. CDR1 is SGHRS, CDR2 YFSETQ, per germline. The data are from a study of blood T cell repertoires in COVID-19. In the study overall: Samples representing acute and convalescent COVID-19 were sourced from the United States, Italy and Spain.

Recruits, aged roughly 18 to 95 years, lived in 24 US areas. Cohorts were based on clinical histories the participants reported. Clones were sequenced by immunoSEQ multiplex PCR, and TCRdb holds only the in-frame ones, with some missing. The table includes 150,000 or so clones, roughly 85% detected once. The source material was PBMCs or T cells enriched from blood (not recorded which). The clonotype originates from a woman in her fifties or sixties who had recovered from COVID-19. The chain carries TRBV5-1 and TRBJ2-1; tentatively, D is TRBD2 (5 bases). CDR3 region: CASSPTRLNYNEQFF. CDR3 bases: TGCGCCAGCAGCCCAACTAGGCTAAACTACAATGAGCAGTTCTTC.